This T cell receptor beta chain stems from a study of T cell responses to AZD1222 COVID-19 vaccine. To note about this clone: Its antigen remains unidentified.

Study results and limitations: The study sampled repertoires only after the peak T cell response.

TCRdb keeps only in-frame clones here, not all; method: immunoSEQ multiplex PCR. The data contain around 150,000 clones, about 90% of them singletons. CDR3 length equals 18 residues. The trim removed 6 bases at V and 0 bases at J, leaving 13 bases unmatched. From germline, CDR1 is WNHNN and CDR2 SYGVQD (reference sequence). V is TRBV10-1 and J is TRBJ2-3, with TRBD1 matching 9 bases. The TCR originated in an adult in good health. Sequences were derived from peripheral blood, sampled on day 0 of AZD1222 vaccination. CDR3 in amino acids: CASSRDRARPTSTDTQYF. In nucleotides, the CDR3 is TGCGCCAGCAGCCGGGACAGGGCTCGACCGACAAGCACAGATACGCAGTATTTT.